This TCR beta chain came from a study of control samples from healthy donors and cancer patients. From germline, CDR1 is SGDLS and CDR2 YYNGEE. The CDR3 runs 20 residues. The junction had 19 bases not matched to a gene; V was cut back by 3 bases and J by 1 base. Measured with immunoSEQ multiplex PCR; TCRdb has only the in-frame clones, and not every one. The profile shows about 65,000 clones, approximately 90% of them singletons. The table lists this clone with a count of one. The sequencing sample was made of PBMCs. V usage is TRBV9 and J usage is TRBJ2-1; TRBD1 matches 7 bases. This TCR was recovered from a woman between 50 and 59 years old with colorectal cancer. CDR3 sequence: CASSANPNSPGQRSYNEQFF. CDR3 in DNA: TGTGCCAGCAGCGCCAACCCCAATTCGCCGGGACAGAGATCCTACAATGAGCAGTTCTTC.